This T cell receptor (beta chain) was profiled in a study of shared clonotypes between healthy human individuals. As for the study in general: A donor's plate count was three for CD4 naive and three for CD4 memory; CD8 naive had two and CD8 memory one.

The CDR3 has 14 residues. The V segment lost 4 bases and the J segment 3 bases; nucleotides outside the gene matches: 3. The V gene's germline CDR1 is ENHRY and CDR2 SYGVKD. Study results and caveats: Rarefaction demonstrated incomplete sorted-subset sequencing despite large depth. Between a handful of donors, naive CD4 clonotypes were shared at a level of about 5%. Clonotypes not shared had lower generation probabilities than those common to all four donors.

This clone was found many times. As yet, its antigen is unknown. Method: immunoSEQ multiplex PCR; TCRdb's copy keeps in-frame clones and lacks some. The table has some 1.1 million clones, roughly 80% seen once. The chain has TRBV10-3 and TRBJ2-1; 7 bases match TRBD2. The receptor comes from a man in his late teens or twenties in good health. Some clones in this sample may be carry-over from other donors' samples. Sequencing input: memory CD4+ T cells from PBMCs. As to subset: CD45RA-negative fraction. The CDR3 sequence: CAISVGGSYNEQFF. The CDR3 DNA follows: TGTGCCATCAGTGTGGGCGGGAGCTACAATGAGCAGTTCTTC.